Following are 4 T cell receptor beta chains from one sample sequenced in a study of cytomegalovirus exposure and HLA in healthy donors. Measured with immunoSEQ multiplex PCR; TCRdb has only the in-frame clones, and not every one. There are over 200,000 clones in the sample; just over 85% occur only once, and 2.9% lies in the top ten. Sequenced input: PBMCs. The receptor source for this set is a woman younger than 35 in good health and CMV-seronegative.

The chain combines TRBV25-1 with TRBJ2-2; no clear D. This CDR3 comprises 12 residues. The V end lost 4 bases, the J end lost 6 bases, and 6 bases lay between the germline ends. From germline, CDR1 is MGHDK and CDR2 SYGVNS. CDR3 region: CASSGHPGELFF. DNA for the CDR3: TGTGCCAGCAGTGGGCACCCCGGGGAGCTGTTTTTT.

This rearrangement joins TRBV7-9 to TRBJ2-5; weak D call: TRBD2 (6 bases). This CDR3 has 14 residues. In germline, CDR1 is SEHNR, CDR2 FQNEAQ (reference sequence). V was pared by 6 bases and J by 5 bases, with 16 bases between. CDR3 sequence reads: CASSLRELGETQYF. The CDR3, as DNA: TGTGCCAGCAGTCTTCGGGAGTTGGGGGAGACCCAGTACTTC.

The chain is built from TRBV7-9 and TRBJ2-1, with unresolved D. There are 14 residues in the CDR3. Trimming pared 2 bases from V and 5 bases from J, leaving 10 bases between. Germline V CDR1 and CDR2: SEHNR, FQNEAQ (reference sequence). The CDR3 DNA is TGTGCCAGCAGCTTAATAGAACTTAACAATGAGCAGTTCTTC. It codes for CASSLIELNNEQFF. Full variable domain (outside the CDR3, taken from reference TRBV7-9 and TRBJ2-1): DTGVSQNPRHKITKRGQNVTFRCDPISEHNRLYWYRQTLGQGPEFLTYFQNEAQLEKSRLLSDRFSAERPKGSFSTLEIQRTEQGDSAMYLCASSLIELNNEQFFGPGTRLTVL.

The chain is built from TRBV9 and TRBJ2-1, with TRBD2 matching 9 bases. Trimming removed 0 bases from V and 6 bases from J; junction bases left unmatched: 1. This CDR3 spans 14 amino acids. CDR1 is SGDLS and CDR2 is YYNGEE in the germline V gene. As DNA, the CDR3 is TGTGCCAGCAGCGTAGTTAGCGGGAGCAATGAGCAGTTCTTC. Translated, it gives CASSVVSGSNEQFF.